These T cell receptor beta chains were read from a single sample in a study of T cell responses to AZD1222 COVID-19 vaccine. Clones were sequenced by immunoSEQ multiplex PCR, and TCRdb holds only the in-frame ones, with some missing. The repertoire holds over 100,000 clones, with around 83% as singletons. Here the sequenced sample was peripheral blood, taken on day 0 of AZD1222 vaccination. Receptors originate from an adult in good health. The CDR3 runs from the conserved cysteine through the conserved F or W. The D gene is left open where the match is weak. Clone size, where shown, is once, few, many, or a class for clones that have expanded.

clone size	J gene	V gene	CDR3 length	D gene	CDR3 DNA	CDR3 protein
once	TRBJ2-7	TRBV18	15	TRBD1	TGTGCCAGCTCTACGGGACAGGGGGTCGCCTACGAGCAGTACTTC	CASSTGQGVAYEQYF
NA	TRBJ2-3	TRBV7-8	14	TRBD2	TGTGCCAGCAGCCGAGGACTAGTCGAGGATACGCAGTATTTT	CASSRGLVEDTQYF
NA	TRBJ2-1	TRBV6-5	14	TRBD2	TGTGCCAGCAGTTCCAAACGGGGGGTCAATGAGCAGTTCTTC	CASSSKRGVNEQFF
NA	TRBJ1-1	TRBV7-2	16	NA	TGTGCCAGCAGCTTAGATATGGCAGACGGGGGCGGTGAAGCTTTCTTT	CASSLDMADGGGEAFF
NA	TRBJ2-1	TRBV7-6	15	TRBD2	TGTGCCAGCAGCTTTAGCGGGATCCGGGGCAATGAGCAGTTCTTC	CASSFSGIRGNEQFF
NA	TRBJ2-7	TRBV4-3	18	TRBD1	TGCGCCAGCAGCCAAGTTGTCGGGTCGGCAGGGGGCAGGTACGAGCAGTACTTC	CASSQVVGSAGGRYEQYF
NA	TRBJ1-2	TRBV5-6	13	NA	TGTGCCAGCAGCTTGGTCCATTCCTATGGCTACACCTTC	CASSLVHSYGYTF
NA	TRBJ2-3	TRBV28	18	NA	TGTGCCAGCAGTTTAACCCAGACTGGGATCTCTAGCACAGATACGCAGTATTTT	CASSLTQTGISSTDTQYF
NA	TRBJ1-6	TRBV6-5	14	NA	TGTGCCAGCAGTCCTACCTGGGGGAAGGCACCCCTCCACTTT	CASSPTWGKAPLHF
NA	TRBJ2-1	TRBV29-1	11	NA	TGCAGCGTTGCCTCGGGAGATGAGCAGTTCTTC	CSVASGDEQFF
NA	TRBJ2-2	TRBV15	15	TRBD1	TGTGCCACCAGCAGAAGGACAGGGAGGTCCGGGGAGCTGTTTTTT	CATSRRTGRSGELFF
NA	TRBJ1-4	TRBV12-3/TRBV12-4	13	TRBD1	TGTGCCAGCAGTCTAGACAGGGGGGAAAAACTGTTTTTT	CASSLDRGEKLFF
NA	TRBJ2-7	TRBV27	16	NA	TGTGCCAGCAGCAATAAGGGGGGGCTAGTTGCCTACGAGCAGTACTTC	CASSNKGGLVAYEQYF
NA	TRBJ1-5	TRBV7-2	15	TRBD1	TGTGCCAGCAGCCACCGACAGGGGGATTTGGAGCCCCAGCATTTT	CASSHRQGDLEPQHF
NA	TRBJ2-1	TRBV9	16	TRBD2	TGTGCCAGCAGCTCACTAGTAGCGGGGGGGAACAATGAGCAGTTCTTC	CASSSLVAGGNNEQFF
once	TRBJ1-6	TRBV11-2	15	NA	TGTGCCAGCAGCCCCTACAGGACGAGCAAATCACCCCTCCACTTT	CASSPYRTSKSPLHF
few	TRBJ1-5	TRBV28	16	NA	TGTGCCAGCAGTTTATGGCCCCGCAATAGCAATCAGCCCCAGCATTTT	CASSLWPRNSNQPQHF
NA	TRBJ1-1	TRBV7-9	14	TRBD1	TGTGCCAGCAGCGTCGACAGGGGGCTCGTGTTTGCTTTCTTT	CASSVDRGLVFAFF
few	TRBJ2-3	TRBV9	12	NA	TGTGCCAGCAGCGAGGGTGGGGATACGCAGTATTTT	CASSEGGDTQYF
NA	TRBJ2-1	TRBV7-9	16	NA	TGTGCCAGCAGCTTAGCCCCCTTAAAGGAGTTCAATGAGCAGTTCTTC	CASSLAPLKEFNEQFF
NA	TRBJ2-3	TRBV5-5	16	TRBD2	TGTGCCAGCAGCTTGTATCCGGGAGGGCCCACAGATACGCAGTATTTT	CASSLYPGGPTDTQYF
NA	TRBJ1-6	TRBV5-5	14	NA	TGTGCCAGCAGCCGAGGGGGGGTGCTATCTCCCCTCCACTTT	CASSRGGVLSPLHF
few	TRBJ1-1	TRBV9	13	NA	TGTGCCAGCAGCGTTCAGCCTAACACTGAAGCTTTCTTT	CASSVQPNTEAFF
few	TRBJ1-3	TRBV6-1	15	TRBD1	TGTGCCAGCAGTGAAGACAGGGGGCTCGGAAACACCATATATTTT	CASSEDRGLGNTIYF
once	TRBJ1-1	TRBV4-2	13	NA	TGTGCCAGCAGCCCCCGGGGGGGCACTGAAGCTTTCTTT	CASSPRGGTEAFF
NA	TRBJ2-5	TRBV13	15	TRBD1	TGTGCCAGCAGCCATCGACAGGGGCGGCAAGAGACCCAGTACTTC	CASSHRQGRQETQYF
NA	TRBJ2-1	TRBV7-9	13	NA	TGTGCCAGCAGCTTTAGATTCCCCCAAGAGCAGTTCTTC	CASSFRFPQEQFF
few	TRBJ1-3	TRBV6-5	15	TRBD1	TGTGCCAGCAGTTCGACCCAGGGGGCCAGAAACACCATATATTTT	CASSSTQGARNTIYF
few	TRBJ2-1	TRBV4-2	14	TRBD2	TGTGCCAGCAGCCAAGTACTAGCGGGGGGGCCGGGGTTCTTC	CASSQVLAGGPGFF
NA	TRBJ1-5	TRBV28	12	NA	TGTGCCAGCAGTCCCTCCCCCGTGGCCCAGCATTTT	CASSPSPVAQHF
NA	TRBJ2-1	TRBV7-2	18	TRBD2	TGTGCCAGCAGCTCCCTTCAGGGACTAGCGCGGACTGGTAGTGAGCAGTTCTTC	CASSSLQGLARTGSEQFF
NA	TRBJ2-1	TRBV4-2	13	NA	TGTGCCAGCAAAGCAGCCTGGGGCAATGAGCAGTTCTTC	CASKAAWGNEQFF
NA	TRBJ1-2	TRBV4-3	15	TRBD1	TGCGCCAGCAGCCAAGTGGGACAGGAAAACTATGGCTACACCTTC	CASSQVGQENYGYTF
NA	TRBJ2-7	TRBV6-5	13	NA	TGTGCCAGCAGTTTTATCAGGGGAGGGGAGCAGTACTTC	CASSFIRGGEQYF
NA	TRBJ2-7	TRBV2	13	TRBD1	TGTGCCAGCAGTGTGACAGGGCCCCACGAGCAGTACTTC	CASSVTGPHEQYF
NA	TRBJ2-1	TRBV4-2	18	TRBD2	TGTGCCAGCAGCCGCCAGACCGGGACTAGCGGAGGCTACAATGAGCAGTTCTTC	CASSRQTGTSGGYNEQFF
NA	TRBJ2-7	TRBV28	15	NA	TGTGCCAGCAGTGGGGGGACACTACCACCCTACGAGCAGTACTTC	CASSGGTLPPYEQYF
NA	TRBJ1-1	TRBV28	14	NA	TGTGCCAGCAATCAAGGGGGTTTGAACACTGAAGCTTTCTTT	CASNQGGLNTEAFF
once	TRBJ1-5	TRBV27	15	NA	TGTGCCAGCAGTTTGAGTTGGCAGGGCAATCAGCCCCAGCATTTT	CASSLSWQGNQPQHF
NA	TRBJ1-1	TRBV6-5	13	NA	TGTGCCAGCAGTTACGGGCAGGGAGCTGAAGCTTTCTTT	CASSYGQGAEAFF